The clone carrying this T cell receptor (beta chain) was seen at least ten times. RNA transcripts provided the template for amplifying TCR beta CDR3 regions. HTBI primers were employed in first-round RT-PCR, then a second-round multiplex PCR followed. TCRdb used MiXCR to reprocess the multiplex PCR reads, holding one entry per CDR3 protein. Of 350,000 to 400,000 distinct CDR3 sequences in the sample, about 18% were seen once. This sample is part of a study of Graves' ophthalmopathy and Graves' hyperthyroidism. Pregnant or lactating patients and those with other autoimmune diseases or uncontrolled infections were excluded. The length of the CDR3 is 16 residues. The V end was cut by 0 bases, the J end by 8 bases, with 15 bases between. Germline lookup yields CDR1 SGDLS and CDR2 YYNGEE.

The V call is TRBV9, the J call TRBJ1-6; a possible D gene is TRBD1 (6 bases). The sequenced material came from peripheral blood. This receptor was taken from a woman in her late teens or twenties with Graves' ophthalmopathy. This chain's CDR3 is CASSVEPGSGDSPLHF. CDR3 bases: TGTGCCAGCAGCGTAGAACCTGGGTCAGGGGATTCACCCCTCCACTTT.